Listed here are 8 T cell receptor beta chains from one sample, sequenced in a study of technical replicates of blood from several donors. Data came from immunoSEQ multiplex PCR; TCRdb stores just in-frame clones and leaves some out. The repertoire holds around 60,000 clones, about 91% seen once, with more than 3.5% in the top ten. Material: PBMCs. These receptors were collected from a human donor in good health. Some clones in this sample may be carry-over from other donors' samples.

The chain has TRBV4-1 and TRBJ1-4; the match to TRBD1 covers 9 bases. CDR1 is MGHRA and CDR2 is YSYEKL in the germline V gene. CDR3 length equals 15 residues. With V trimmed by 1 base and J by 5 bases, 2 bases remained unmatched. The CDR3 bases are TGCGCCAGCAGCCAAGGACAGGGGGGGAATGAAAAACTGTTTTTT. It encodes CASSQGQGGNEKLFF.

This clone was seen once. J is TRBJ1-1 and V is TRBV11-3; possible D gene TRBD1, 5 bases. The CDR3 is 13 amino acids. Trimming took 3 bases from V and 1 from J, leaving 6 bases between them. In germline, CDR1 is SGHNT, CDR2 YENEEA. The CDR3 sequence is CASSLGQNTEAFF. The CDR3 DNA follows: TGTGCCAGCAGCTTGGGGCAGAACACTGAAGCTTTCTTT.

The chain has TRBV28 and TRBJ2-7, with 10 bases fitting TRBD2. The CDR3 consists of 15 residues. The trim removed 7 bases at V and 3 bases at J, leaving 9 bases unmatched. Per germline, CDR1 MDHEN and CDR2 SYDVKM. CDR3 amino acids: CASTQPGLALYEQYF. The CDR3 DNA reads as TGTGCCAGCACCCAACCGGGACTAGCGCTCTACGAGCAGTACTTC.

This chain connects TRBV18 to TRBJ1-1; D is undetermined. Germline V gene lookup returns CDR1 KGHSH and CDR2 LQKENI. This CDR3 contains 14 residues. V shed 3 bases and J shed 1 base, with 9 bases lying between them. CDR3 loop: CASSPDIGNTEAFF. CDR3 coding DNA: TGTGCCAGCTCACCCGACATCGGGAACACTGAAGCTTTCTTT.

This clone has just one count. The gene calls are TRBV5-8 and TRBJ1-3; a possible D gene is TRBD1 (5 bases). Between the trimmed V and J ends, which lost 4 bases and 7 bases, there was a span of 9 bases. CDR1 SGHTS and CDR2 YDEGEE come from the germline V gene. This CDR3 is 12 amino acids long. The CDR3 sequence: CASSPYRNTIYF. As DNA, the CDR3 is TGTGCCAGCAGCCCTTACAGGAACACCATATATTTT.

V usage is TRBV15 and J usage is TRBJ2-1; maybe TRBD2 (5 bases). CDR3 length equals 13 residues. The ends were cut back, 0 bases at V and 12 bases at J, with 12 bases in the middle. Germline V gene sequence: CDR1 LNHNV, CDR2 YYDKDF (reference sequence). This chain's CDR3 is CATSREEARGQFF. The CDR3 nucleotides read TGTGCCACCAGCAGAGAGGAGGCGAGAGGGCAGTTCTTC.

The genes are TRBV18 and TRBJ1-1, with D perhaps TRBD1 (5 bases). This CDR3 comprises 13 residues. Between the trimmed V and J ends, which lost 6 bases and 5 bases, there was a span of 13 bases. Germline V lookup: CDR1 KGHSH, CDR2 LQKENI. The CDR3 DNA sequence: TGTGCCAGCTCTCCGGCCGGGGGGACTGAAGCTTTCTTT. It translates to CASSPAGGTEAFF. Complete variable domain (other parts from reference TRBV18 and TRBJ1-1): NAGVMQNPRHLVRRRGQEARLRCSPMKGHSHVYWYRQLPEEGLKFMVYLQKENIIDESGMPKERFSAEFPKEGPSILRIQQVVRGDSAAYFCASSPAGGTEAFFGQGTRLTVV.

V and J are TRBV9 and TRBJ2-3, with 10 bases lining up with TRBD2. V shed 4 bases and J 4 bases; nucleotides not matched to a gene: 6. CDR1 is SGDLS and CDR2 is YYNGEE in the germline V gene. This CDR3 region has 15 residues. CDR3 sequence (DNA): TGTGCCAGCAGCACCGCCGGGACTAGCGCAGATACGCAGTATTTT. Its protein product is CASSTAGTSADTQYF.